Below, 14 T cell receptor beta chains from the same sample are listed, as sequenced in a study of blood T cell repertoires in COVID-19. Measured with immunoSEQ multiplex PCR; TCRdb has only the in-frame clones, and not every one. The sample carries some 180,000 clones, 80% recorded once. Source material: peripheral blood. These receptors all come from a man in his sixties with acute or convalescent COVID-19.

This clone has more than one count but fewer than ten. J is TRBJ2-7 and V is TRBV7-3; 9 bases fit TRBD1. Trimming at V came to 5 bases and at J to 6 bases, leaving 11 bases not matched to a gene. CDR1 and CDR2 from the germline V gene are SGHTA and FQGTGA. CDR3 length: 15 amino acids. CDR3 sequence reads: CASSETGGKPFEQYF. The CDR3 DNA follows: TGTGCCAGCAGCGAGACAGGGGGTAAACCTTTCGAGCAGTACTTC.

J is TRBJ1-1 and V is TRBV12-3 or TRBV12-4, with 7 bases identical to TRBD1. The CDR3 contains 12 residues. With 6 bases clipped from V and 6 bases from J, the junction kept 4 bases outside the gene matches. The CDR3 sequence: CASSVGTAEAFF. The CDR3 coding sequence is TGTGCCAGCAGCGTGGGGACAGCTGAAGCTTTCTTT.

The V call is TRBV7-2, the J call TRBJ1-5, with D maybe TRBD1 (6 bases). V shed 0 bases and J shed 11 bases, with 20 bases lying between them. This CDR3 has 16 residues. CDR1 SGHTA and CDR2 FQGNSA come from the germline V gene. CDR3 DNA sequence: TGTGCCAGCAGCTTAGCCCTCGGCAGGGGAATCGGGACCCAGCATTTT. Its protein product is CASSLALGRGIGTQHF.

V gene TRBV9 combines with J gene TRBJ2-3; 7 nucleotides match TRBD1. The CDR3 sequence is 16 residues long. The germline V gene encodes CDR1 SGDLS and CDR2 YYNGEE. Unmatched junction bases numbered 12, after V lost 0 bases and J lost 8 bases. CDR3 amino acids: CASSVDSGPGGGTQYF. CDR3 sequence (DNA): TGTGCCAGCAGCGTAGATTCGGGCCCAGGGGGTGGTACGCAGTATTTT. Filled out from reference TRBV9 and TRBJ2-3, the complete variable domain reads DSGVTQTPKHLITATGQRVTLRCSPRSGDLSVYWYQQSLDQGLQFLIQYYNGEERAKGNILERFSAQQFPDLHSELNLSSLELGDSALYFCASSVDSGPGGGTQYFGPGTRLTVL.

This rearrangement joins TRBV7-3 to TRBJ2-2, with TRBD2 matching over 9 bases. J was trimmed by 4 bases and V by 5 bases; bases with no gene match: 5. CDR1 is SGHTA and CDR2 is FQGTGA in the germline V gene. CDR3 size: 15 residues. This CDR3 reads CASSTGLAGTGELFF. CDR3 sequence (DNA): TGTGCCAGCAGCACGGGACTAGCTGGCACCGGGGAGCTGTTTTTT.

The chain carries TRBV19 and TRBJ2-7; 8 nucleotides agree with TRBD2. The CDR3 runs to 13 residues. Looked up from germline, CDR1 is LNHDA and CDR2 is SQIVND (reference sequence). V lost 5 bases and J lost 7; bases outside the gene matches: 7. The CDR3: CASSGGLDREQYF. CDR3 DNA: TGTGCCAGTAGTGGGGGACTAGACCGGGAGCAGTACTTC.

V usage is TRBV21-1 and J usage is TRBJ1-1; the DNA was not compared with TRBD1, the D call given in the table. TRBV21-1 is tagged as a pseudogene. The CDR3 consists of 16 residues. For the CDR3, the DNA is TGTGCCAGCAGCGAAAAAGAGACAGGGGAGGGCACTGAAGCTTTCTTT. It is translated as CASSEKETGEGTEAFF.

This chain uses TRBV6-5 with TRBJ1-5; 8 bases map to TRBD1. There are 13 residues in the CDR3. Germline-derived CDR1 and CDR2 are MNHEY and SVGAGI. The trim removed 6 bases at V and 5 bases at J, leaving 3 bases unmatched. The CDR3 loop is CASRAGGHQPQHF. Written as DNA, the CDR3 is TGTGCCAGCAGGGCAGGGGGCCATCAGCCCCAGCATTTT.

The chain joins TRBV6-6 to TRBJ2-1; D is perhaps TRBD2 (6 bases). There are 14 residues in the CDR3. Germline values: CDR1 MNHNY, CDR2 SVGAGI (reference sequence). Trimming removed 10 bases from V and 2 bases from J, with 15 bases in between. The CDR3 bases are TGTGCCACCTCACCGGGACTGACCTACAATGAGCAGTTCTTC. Amino acid sequence: CATSPGLTYNEQFF.

The chain uses TRBV7-9 and TRBJ2-1; TRBD2 matches 11 bases. Trimming at V came to 0 bases and at J to 7 bases, leaving 5 bases not matched to a gene. The length of the CDR3 is 16 residues. In germline, CDR1 is SEHNR, CDR2 FQNEAQ (reference sequence). The CDR3 bases are TGTGCCAGCAGCTTAGCGAGACTAGCGGGAAATAATGAGCAGTTCTTC. It yields the protein CASSLARLAGNNEQFF.

The chain joins TRBV18 to TRBJ1-3; TRBD1 aligns across 7 bases. With 3 bases clipped from V and 0 bases from J, the junction kept 8 bases outside the gene matches. CDR1 is KGHSH and CDR2 is LQKENI in the germline V gene. CDR3 size: 17 residues. In nucleotides, the CDR3 is TGTGCCAGCTCACCTACCCGGGACAGATACTCTGGAAACACCATATATTTT. It specifies CASSPTRDRYSGNTIYF.

The chain combines TRBV11-2 with TRBJ2-7; 8 bases align to TRBD2. This CDR3 has 14 residues. The germline CDR1 and CDR2 sequences are SGHAT and FQNNGV. V trimming: 1 base; J trimming: 2 bases; junction bases outside the gene matches: 1. CDR3 sequence reads: CASSLVGLAYEQYF. The CDR3 region has the DNA TGTGCCAGCAGCTTAGTGGGACTAGCCTACGAGCAGTACTTC.

The genes are TRBV7-2 and TRBJ2-3; tentatively, D is TRBD2 (5 bases). The V and J ends lost 5 bases and 4 bases respectively, with 16 bases between them. The germline V gene encodes CDR1 SGHTA and CDR2 FQGNSA. The CDR3 length is 15 residues. CDR3 nucleotides: TGTGCCAGCAGCCTGGACTCCACAAATCCAGATACGCAGTATTTT. Protein sequence: CASSLDSTNPDTQYF.

This clone was found a few times. The gene calls are TRBV3-1 (or the pseudogene TRBV3-2) and TRBJ1-4; tentatively, D is TRBD1 (6 bases). The CDR3 spans 15 residues. Trimming stripped 5 bases from V and 7 bases from J, with 17 bases between. Per the germline V gene, CDR1 is LGHDT and CDR2 is YNNKEL (reference sequence). In nucleotides, the CDR3 is TGTGCCAGCAGCGACCGACAGGACTTCGTTGAAAAACTGTTTTTT. Its translation: CASSDRQDFVEKLFF.